A selection of T cell receptor beta chains follows, all from one sample in a study of cytomegalovirus exposure and HLA in healthy donors. Method: immunoSEQ multiplex PCR; TCRdb's copy keeps in-frame clones and lacks some. The sample carries 150,000 to 200,000 clones, around nine tenths recorded once. Sequenced: PBMCs. The origin of the receptors is a woman in her 30s in good health and CMV-seronegative. Each CDR3 is given with its conserved first and last residue. A D gene is named only where the DNA matches it firmly. The size of a clone is reported for some rows only, either as once, few or many, or as a class for expanded clones.

cdr3_aa cdr3_nt clone_size j_call cdr3_length v_call d_call
CASSSNLDRGAFF TGTGCCAGCAGTTCCAACCTCGACAGGGGAGCTTTCTTT . TRBJ1-1 13 TRBV27 TRBD1
CASSPMGATSGEVYEQYF TGTGCCAGCAGTCCGATGGGGGCGACTAGCGGGGAGGTTTACGAGCAGTACTTC . TRBJ2-7 18 TRBV2 TRBD2
CASSLSGGGGYEQYF TGTGCCAGCAGCTTGAGCGGCGGGGGGGGTTACGAGCAGTACTTC once TRBJ2-7 15 TRBV5-4 TRBD2
CASSRDTSYGYTF TGCGCCAGCAGCCGGGACACCTCCTATGGCTACACCTTC . TRBJ1-2 13 TRBV5-1 .
CASSLWTGGDQETQYF TGTGCCAGCAGTTTATGGACAGGGGGGGACCAAGAGACCCAGTACTTC . TRBJ2-5 16 TRBV27 TRBD1
CASSLHGTGGTEAFF TGTGCCAGCAGTTTACATGGTACAGGGGGCACTGAAGCTTTCTTT . TRBJ1-1 15 TRBV6-1 TRBD1
CASSLVAGNYGYTF TGTGCCAGCAGCTTAGTGGCAGGGAACTATGGCTACACCTTC . TRBJ1-2 14 TRBV7-9 .
CASSYPARSTEAFF TGTGCCAGCAGCTACCCCGCCAGGTCCACTGAAGCTTTCTTT . TRBJ1-1 14 TRBV5-6 .
CASSDLEDEKETQYF TGTGCCAGCAGTGATCTGGAGGACGAGAAAGAGACCCAGTACTTC . TRBJ2-5 15 TRBV2 .
CASSFGGTSYNEQFF TGTGCCAGCAGTTTTGGGGGGACGTCCTACAATGAGCAGTTCTTC . TRBJ2-1 15 TRBV27 .
CASSIEGTNNQPQHF TGTGCCAGTAGTATAGAGGGCACGAACAATCAGCCCCAGCATTTT . TRBJ1-5 15 TRBV19 .
CASTHGTPLNEQFF TGCGCCAGCACACACGGGACTCCTCTCAATGAGCAGTTCTTC . TRBJ2-1 14 TRBV5-1 .
CASSTAPGQGYEQYF TGTGCCAGCAGCACCGCGCCGGGACAGGGGTACGAGCAGTACTTC . TRBJ2-7 15 TRBV7-2 TRBD1
CASSEPTGTGRPDTQYF TGTGCCAGCAGTGAACCGACCGGGACAGGGAGGCCAGATACGCAGTATTTT . TRBJ2-3 17 TRBV25-1 TRBD1
CASSEYSVGRTGELFF TGTGCCAGCAGTGAATATTCGGTGGGGCGCACCGGGGAGCTGTTTTTT . TRBJ2-2 16 TRBV6-1 .
CASSRQGQLNTEAFF TGTGCCAGCAGCCGCCAGGGACAGTTGAACACTGAAGCTTTCTTT . TRBJ1-1 15 TRBV11-2 TRBD1
CASSVGGSGGPDVETQYF TGTGCCAGCAGCGTAGGAGGTAGCGGGGGGCCGGATGTAGAGACCCAGTACTTC . TRBJ2-5 18 TRBV9 TRBD2
CASSGTLAGVNTGELFF TGCGCCAGCAGCGGCACCTTAGCGGGGGTGAACACCGGGGAGCTGTTTTTT . TRBJ2-2 17 TRBV5-1 TRBD2
CASSSRTGAVGYTF TGTGCCAGCTCATCACGGACAGGGGCGGTGGGCTACACCTTC . TRBJ1-2 14 TRBV18 TRBD1
CAWNRYGSGNTIYF TGTGCCTGGAACCGTTACGGCTCTGGAAACACCATATATTTT few TRBJ1-3 14 TRBV30 .
CASSLSPKLAQYF TGTGCCAGCAGTTTATCCCCCAAGTTGGCGCAGTACTTC few TRBJ2-7 13 TRBV27 .
CASSHLGPGGSYEQYF TGCGCCAGCAGCCACCTGGGTCCGGGGGGGTCCTACGAGCAGTACTTC . TRBJ2-7 16 TRBV4-1 TRBD2
CASSLERLVNYNEQFF TGTGCCAGCAGCTTAGAGCGTTTAGTCAATTACAATGAGCAGTTCTTC . TRBJ2-1 16 TRBV7-8 .
CASRSAGVTGELFF TGTGCCAGCAGATCAGCGGGGGTTACCGGGGAGCTGTTTTTT . TRBJ2-2 14 TRBV13 TRBD2
CASTLPGHPNTEAFF TGTGCCAGCACCCTTCCGGGACACCCGAACACTGAAGCTTTCTTT . TRBJ1-1 15 TRBV6-1 .
CASSDTTSGGKETQYF TGCGCCAGCAGCGACACCACTAGCGGGGGGAAAGAGACCCAGTACTTC . TRBJ2-5 16 TRBV4-1 TRBD2
CATSKLGQGTYEQYF TGTGCCACCAGCAAATTGGGACAGGGAACCTACGAGCAGTACTTC . TRBJ2-7 15 TRBV15 TRBD1
CASSLDRDQPQHF TGCGCCAGCAGCTTGGACAGGGATCAGCCCCAGCATTTT . TRBJ1-5 13 TRBV5-1 .
CASSLDSGGTKTQYF TGTGCCAGCAGCTTAGATAGCGGGGGGACAAAGACCCAGTACTTC . TRBJ2-5 15 TRBV7-2 TRBD2
CASSESGLSSGNTIYF TGTGCCAGCAGTGAGTCCGGACTGTCCTCTGGAAACACCATATATTTT . TRBJ1-3 16 TRBV2 .
CASSYTGDQPQHF TGTGCCAGCAGTTACACAGGGGATCAGCCCCAGCATTTT . TRBJ1-5 13 TRBV21-1 .
CASSVAMGGVHTF TGTGCCAGCAGCGTAGCTATGGGCGGGGTTCACACCTTC . TRBJ1-2 13 TRBV9 .
CASSLDLRARGSGYTF TGCGCCAGCAGCTTGGATCTTCGCGCCAGGGGAAGTGGCTACACCTTC . TRBJ1-2 16 TRBV5-1 .
CASSLGWQRNYEQYF TGCGCCAGCAGCTTGGGTTGGCAGCGAAACTACGAGCAGTACTTC . TRBJ2-7 15 TRBV5-1 .
CASSLRRGVSPGELFF TGTGCCAGCAGTTTAAGGCGGGGGGTCTCCCCCGGGGAGCTGTTTTTT once TRBJ2-2 16 TRBV27 TRBD2
CASSSGSVGTDTQYF TGCGCCAGCAGCTCCGGGAGCGTCGGCACAGATACGCAGTATTTT . TRBJ2-3 15 TRBV10-1 .
CASRKRGGLTGELFF TGTGCCAGCAGAAAGCGGGGGGGACTTACCGGGGAGCTGTTTTTT once TRBJ2-2 15 TRBV6-1 TRBD2
CASSFRDNYEQYF TGTGCCAGCAGCTTCCGGGACAACTACGAGCAGTACTTC . TRBJ2-7 13 TRBV7-4 .
CAWSKRRGINEQFF TGTGCCTGGAGTAAGAGGCGGGGGATCAATGAGCAGTTCTTC . TRBJ2-1 14 TRBV30 TRBD2
CASSKEMPAGSNTEAFF TGTGCCAGCAGCAAAGAGATGCCTGCGGGCTCGAACACTGAAGCTTTCTTT . TRBJ1-1 17 TRBV21-1 .
CASSARGQVEQSSYNEQFF TGTGCCAGCAGCGCGAGGGGACAGGTAGAACAGAGCTCCTACAATGAGCAGTTCTTC . TRBJ2-1 19 TRBV9 TRBD1
CASSLGGTADAGKLFF TGTGCCAGCAGCTTGGGCGGGACAGCAGACGCGGGAAAACTGTTTTTT . TRBJ1-4 16 TRBV5-4 TRBD1
CASRNDRRSVTEAFF TGTGCCAGCAGGAATGACAGGCGCTCTGTTACTGAAGCTTTCTTT . TRBJ1-1 15 TRBV5-4 .
CASSREGWNYGYTF TGCGCCAGCAGCCGCGAGGGATGGAACTATGGCTACACCTTC . TRBJ1-2 14 TRBV4-1 .
CASRYRGGYNSPLHF TGTGCCAGCAGATACAGGGGAGGCTATAATTCACCCCTCCACTTT . TRBJ1-6 15 TRBV6-5 TRBD1
CASSQQDLGKNIQYF TGCGCCAGCAGCCAACAGGACCTAGGCAAAAACATTCAGTACTTC once TRBJ2-4 15 TRBV5-1 .
CATSRPSGASSYEQYF TGTGCCACCAGCAGACCTAGCGGGGCCAGCTCCTACGAGCAGTACTTC . TRBJ2-7 16 TRBV15 TRBD2
CASSAGTGVTEAFF TGTGCCAGCAGTGCCGGGACAGGGGTTACTGAAGCTTTCTTT . TRBJ1-1 14 TRBV7-6 TRBD1
CASTETGATNIQYF TGTGCCAGCACCGAGACAGGGGCCACAAACATTCAGTACTTC . TRBJ2-4 14 TRBV7-2 TRBD1
CASSPTPGGGYEQYF TGTGCCAGCAGTCCTACGCCAGGGGGCGGGTACGAGCAGTACTTC . TRBJ2-7 15 TRBV27 TRBD1
CAWTYNTGLADYNEQFF TGTGCCTGGACCTACAATACAGGACTAGCGGACTACAATGAGCAGTTCTTC . TRBJ2-1 17 TRBV30 TRBD2
CASSITQGAGETQYF TGCGCCAGCAGCATAACACAGGGGGCAGGGGAGACCCAGTACTTC . TRBJ2-5 15 TRBV5-1 TRBD1
CASSLRLAASTDTQYF TGCGCCAGCAGCCTTCGACTAGCAGCTAGCACAGATACGCAGTATTTT . TRBJ2-3 16 TRBV5-1 TRBD2
CASSLVPDTGGYGYTF TGCGCCAGCAGCTTGGTTCCGGATACAGGGGGCTATGGCTACACCTTC . TRBJ1-2 16 TRBV5-1 TRBD1
CASSFDREYYEQYF TGCGCCAGCAGCTTTGACAGGGAATATTACGAGCAGTACTTC . TRBJ2-7 14 TRBV5-1 TRBD1
CASSLAHTGELFF TGTGCCAGCAGCTTAGCCCATACAGGAGAGCTGTTTTTT . TRBJ1-4 13 TRBV13 .
CASSARGSHQPQHF TGTGCCAGCAGCGCCAGGGGGTCACATCAGCCCCAGCATTTT . TRBJ1-5 14 TRBV13 TRBD1